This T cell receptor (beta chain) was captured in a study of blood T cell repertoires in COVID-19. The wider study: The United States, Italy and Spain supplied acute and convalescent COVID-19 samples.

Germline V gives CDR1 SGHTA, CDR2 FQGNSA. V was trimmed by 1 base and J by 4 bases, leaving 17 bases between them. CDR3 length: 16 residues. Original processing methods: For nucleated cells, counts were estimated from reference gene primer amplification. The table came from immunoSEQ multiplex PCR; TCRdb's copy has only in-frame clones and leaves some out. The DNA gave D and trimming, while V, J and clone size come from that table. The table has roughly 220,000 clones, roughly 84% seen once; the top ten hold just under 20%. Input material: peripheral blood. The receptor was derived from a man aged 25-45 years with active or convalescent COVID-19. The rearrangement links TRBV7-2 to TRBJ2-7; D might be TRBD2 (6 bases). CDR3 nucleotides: TGTGCCAGCAGCTTAGGCGGGCTGGGGCGGGGTTACGAGCAGTACTTC. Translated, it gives CASSLGGLGRGYEQYF.